These 20 T cell receptor beta chains originate from one sample sequenced in a study of beta chain features in type 1 diabetes. cDNA synthesis used the whole RNA isolate, giving expressed TCRB sequences. Clones were sequenced by immunoSEQ multiplex PCR, and TCRdb holds only the in-frame ones, with some missing. Among about 620,000 clones listed, less than 20% were seen once. The sequenced material came from naive CD4+ T cells from blood. The receptors stem from a man between 18 and 35 years old in good health.

This chain connects TRBV29-1 to TRBJ2-1; weak D call: TRBD1 (6 bases). V was trimmed by 5 bases and J by 8 bases, leaving 10 bases between them. The germline V gene encodes CDR1 SQVTM and CDR2 ANQGSEA. The length of the CDR3 is 11 residues. CDR3 protein: CSVQQGYEQFF. The DNA for the CDR3 is TGCAGCGTTCAACAGGGCTATGAGCAGTTCTTC.

This rearrangement joins TRBV25-1 to TRBJ2-2; TRBD2 aligns across 8 bases. The CDR3 totals 15 residues. Germline CDR1 reads MGHDK; CDR2 reads SYGVNS. V shed 9 bases, J shed 6 bases, and the junction held 12 bases outside the gene matches. The CDR3 reads CASGARREVPGELFF. CDR3 DNA sequence: TGTGCCAGTGGTGCCAGGCGGGAGGTGCCCGGGGAGCTGTTTTTT.

This chain uses TRBV28 with TRBJ1-1; no clear D. CDR1 is MDHEN and CDR2 is SYDVKM in the germline V gene. Trimming cost V 4 bases and J 1 base, with 13 bases left between them. The CDR3 totals 15 residues. The chain's CDR3 is CASSSASIGNTEAFF. CDR3 DNA sequence: TGTGCCAGCAGTTCCGCTTCGATTGGGAACACTGAAGCTTTCTTT.

The gene calls are TRBV6-5 and TRBJ1-5; D is possibly TRBD1 (5 bases). The V gene's germline CDR1 is MNHEY and CDR2 SVGAGI. Trimming removed 6 bases from V and 0 bases from J, with 12 bases in between. The CDR3 totals 15 residues. The CDR3 reads CASRARGYSNQPQHF. DNA of the CDR3: TGTGCCAGCAGGGCTAGGGGTTATAGCAATCAGCCCCAGCATTTT.

The rearrangement links TRBV28 to TRBJ1-2; no clear D gene. This CDR3 region has 13 residues. Germline CDR1 is MDHEN and CDR2 is SYDVKM. V was clipped by 4 bases and J by 5 bases, with 11 bases between them. The DNA of the CDR3 is TGTGCCAGCAGTTCTGGAGTAGTTTATGGCTACACCTTC. This translates into CASSSGVVYGYTF.

Here the CDR3 DNA reads TGTGCCAGCACCTCTCCGGGACAGCGGACCTGGGACTATGGCTACACCTTC. Amino acids: CASTSPGQRTWDYGYTF. This chain links TRBV7-2 with TRBJ1-2, with TRBD1 matching 7 bases. The CDR3 is 17 amino acids. CDR1 and CDR2 (germline): SGHTA, FQGNSA. Trimming at V came to 7 bases and at J to 3 bases, leaving 17 bases not matched to a gene. Variable domain in full (rest from reference TRBV7-2 and TRBJ1-2): GAGVSQSPSNKVTEKGKDVELRCDPISGHTALYWYRQSLGQGLEFLIYFQGNSAPDKSGLPSDRFSAERTGGSVSTLTIQRTQQEDSAVYLCASTSPGQRTWDYGYTFGSGTRLTVV.

V gene TRBV18 combines with J gene TRBJ1-2; D is possibly TRBD1 (6 bases). The CDR3 spans 16 residues. Per the germline V gene, CDR1 is KGHSH and CDR2 is LQKENI. With 3 bases removed from V and 2 bases from J, the gap between germline ends came to 16 bases. CDR3 amino acids: CASSPLVGAQNYGYTF. CDR3 DNA sequence: TGTGCCAGCTCACCCCTTGTGGGGGCGCAGAACTATGGCTACACCTTC. The full variable domain, rest sourced from reference TRBV18 and TRBJ1-2, is NAGVMQNPRHLVRRRGQEARLRCSPMKGHSHVYWYRQLPEEGLKFMVYLQKENIIDESGMPKERFSAEFPKEGPSILRIQQVVRGDSAAYFCASSPLVGAQNYGYTFGSGTRLTVV.

This rearrangement joins TRBV30 to TRBJ1-1; possible D gene TRBD1, 6 bases. This CDR3 contains 14 residues. CDR1 is GTSNPN and CDR2 is SVGIG in the germline V gene (reference sequence). The V end lost 2 bases, the J end lost 6 bases, and 16 bases lay between the germline ends. CDR3 DNA: TGTGCCTGGAGTACGTTTAGGAGGGGGGCTGAAGCTTTCTTT. This codes for CAWSTFRRGAEAFF.

This clone came up a few times. This sequence joins TRBV10-3 and TRBJ2-6, with D possibly matching TRBD1 (6 bases). Trimming took 10 bases from V and 0 from J, leaving 19 bases between them. There are 17 residues in the CDR3. Germline assignment: CDR1 ENHRY and CDR2 SYGVKD. This CDR3 reads CATLRQEIISGANVLTF. In nucleotides, the CDR3 is TGTGCCACCCTCAGACAGGAAATTATCTCTGGGGCCAACGTCCTGACTTTC.

The chain is built from TRBV7-2 and TRBJ1-2, with D possibly TRBD1 on 6 matching bases. Germline assignment: CDR1 SGHTA and CDR2 FQGNSA. The germline V and J ends were trimmed by 2 bases and 7 bases, with 20 bases remaining between them. The CDR3 consists of 16 residues. The CDR3 bases are TGTGCCAGCAGCTTAATAGGCGGACAGCCGACGGCTGGCTACACCTTC. Residues: CASSLIGGQPTAGYTF.

The rearrangement uses TRBV27 and TRBJ1-5; no reliable D call. The V gene lost 3 bases and the J gene lost 2 bases, with 11 bases spanning the gap. The CDR3 consists of 15 residues. CDR1 is MNHEY and CDR2 is SMNVEV in the germline V gene (reference sequence). The CDR3 DNA follows: TGTGCCAGCAGTTTGAACCCCGTGGGCAATCAGCCCCAGCATTTT. Its protein product is CASSLNPVGNQPQHF.

In its sample, this clone was seen a few times. The chain joins TRBV10-3 to TRBJ2-5, with a possible D match to TRBD2 (6 bases). The ends were cut back, 7 bases at V and 5 bases at J, with 11 bases in the middle. Germline CDR1 reads ENHRY; CDR2 reads SYGVKD. This CDR3 has 12 amino acids. In DNA, the CDR3 is TGTGCCATCAAGACCAGCGGGGAGACCCAGTACTTC. Translation gives CAIKTSGETQYF.

This clone was seen more than once but under ten times. This chain links TRBV23-1 with TRBJ1-1, with D unresolved. TRBV23-1 is marked as an open reading frame, function uncertain. The V end was cut by 6 bases, the J end by 3 bases, with 23 bases between. The CDR3 has 17 residues. In DNA, the CDR3 is TGCGCCAGCAGAAGGGTACCGGGCCGAAAGGCGGACACTGAAGCTTTCTTT. This gives the protein CASRRVPGRKADTEAFF.

The chain uses TRBV29-1 and TRBJ2-3, with D tentatively TRBD1 or TRBD2 (5 bases each). The ends were cut back, 2 bases at V and 4 bases at J, with 13 bases in the middle. CDR3 length: 14 residues. CDR1 is SQVTM and CDR2 is ANQGSEA in the germline V gene. The CDR3, as DNA: TGCAGCGTTGAAATCAGGGACGGTCCAGATACGCAGTATTTT. It translates to CSVEIRDGPDTQYF.

In its sample, this clone was seen a few times. The chain couples TRBV19 to TRBJ2-7, with D possibly TRBD2 on 6 matching bases. From germline, CDR1 is LNHDA and CDR2 SQIVND (reference sequence). Trimming stripped 3 bases from V and 3 bases from J, with 9 bases between. The CDR3 extends over 13 amino acids. Here the CDR3 DNA reads TGTGCCAGTAGTATGGGGCGGGGCTACGAGCAGTACTTC. It encodes CASSMGRGYEQYF.

V usage is TRBV18 and J usage is TRBJ2-6, with 9 bases that match TRBD1. Trimming cost V 5 bases and J 7 bases; bases outside gene matches: 9. Germline V gives CDR1 KGHSH, CDR2 LQKENI. The CDR3 consists of 16 residues. The CDR3 spells CASSVGQGTYANVLTF. The CDR3 region has the DNA TGTGCCAGCTCAGTGGGACAGGGTACCTACGCCAACGTCCTGACTTTC.

This clone was seen a handful of times. The J gene is TRBJ1-1, the V gene TRBV29-1; TRBD1 might be the D (5 bases). This CDR3 is built from 15 residues. Trimming pared 4 bases from V and 4 bases from J, leaving 19 bases between. Germline CDR1 is SQVTM and CDR2 is ANQGSEA. CDR3 amino acids: CSVAGSRADSTEAFF. The CDR3 DNA is TGCAGCGTTGCAGGGAGTAGGGCTGATAGCACTGAAGCTTTCTTT.

This clone has only a few counts. The rearrangement links TRBV7-9 to TRBJ2-1; 9 bases match TRBD1. Trimming took 4 bases from V and 0 from J; bases not matched to a gene: 1. Germline CDR1 and CDR2: SEHNR and FQNEAQ (reference sequence). The CDR3 consists of 15 residues. This CDR3 is CASSSGQGSYNEQFF. In DNA form, the CDR3 reads TGTGCCAGCAGCTCGGGACAGGGCTCCTACAATGAGCAGTTCTTC.

The V gene is TRBV9, the J gene TRBJ2-1, with 7 bases that match TRBD2. This CDR3 spans 15 amino acids. V was clipped by 2 bases and J by 8 bases; unmatched bases: 10. The germline gives CDR1 SGDLS, CDR2 YYNGEE. CDR3 in amino acids: CASSVPGGGLDEQFF. CDR3 coding DNA: TGTGCCAGCAGCGTCCCCGGCGGGGGATTGGATGAGCAGTTCTTC. The variable domain in full, with the rest retrieved from reference TRBV9 and TRBJ2-1, is DSGVTQTPKHLITATGQRVTLRCSPRSGDLSVYWYQQSLDQGLQFLIQYYNGEERAKGNILERFSAQQFPDLHSELNLSSLELGDSALYFCASSVPGGGLDEQFFGPGTRLTVL.

The chain links TRBV27 to TRBJ1-2; TRBD1 agrees at 7 bases. The ends lost 4 bases at V and 4 bases at J; junction bases unmatched: 6. CDR3 length: 14 residues. Germline V gives CDR1 MNHEY, CDR2 SMNVEV (reference sequence). The CDR3 is CASSSGGLGYGYTF. In DNA, the CDR3 is TGTGCCAGCAGTTCAGGGGGGCTGGGCTATGGCTACACCTTC.